This paragraph covers one T cell receptor beta chain sequence. These data come from a study of OX40 agonist ivuxolimab in advanced cancers. About the research overall: In this trial design, patients received ivuxolimab intravenously at 0.01 to 10 mg/kg every 2 weeks.

V lost 0 bases and J lost 3, with 6 bases in between. The CDR3 covers 13 residues. The germline V gene has CDR1 SGHRS and CDR2 YFSETQ. The protocol was immunoSEQ multiplex PCR, while the TCRdb copy is restricted to in-frame clones and leaves out a portion. The top ten hold roughly 6% of the sample, which has nearly 70,000 clones, 70% to 90% seen once. The source of this sequence is an adult with an advanced solid tumor such as melanoma, head and neck, liver or kidney cancer. Sample: CD4+ or CD8+ T cells sorted from blood, taken in a trial of the OX40 agonist ivuxolimab. The J gene is TRBJ2-5, the V gene TRBV5-1, with no clear D. The CDR3 nucleotides are TGCGCCAGCAGCTTGGCCCTTAAAGAGACCCAGTACTTC. Translation gives CASSLALKETQYF.